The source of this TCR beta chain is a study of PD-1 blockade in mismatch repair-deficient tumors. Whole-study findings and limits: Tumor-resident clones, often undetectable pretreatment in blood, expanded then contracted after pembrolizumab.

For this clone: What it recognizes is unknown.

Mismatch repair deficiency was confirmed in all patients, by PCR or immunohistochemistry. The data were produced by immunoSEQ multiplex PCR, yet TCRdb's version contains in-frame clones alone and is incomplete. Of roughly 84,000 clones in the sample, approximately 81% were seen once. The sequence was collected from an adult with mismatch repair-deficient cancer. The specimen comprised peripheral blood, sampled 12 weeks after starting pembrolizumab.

CDR3: CASRLAGGIRGLSNQPQHF. The CDR3 DNA reads TGTGCAAGTCGCTTAGCTGGGGGGATTCGGGGGTTGAGCAATCAGCCCCAGCATTTT. The chain couples TRBV12-2 to TRBJ1-5. TRBV12-2 is termed a pseudogene. This CDR3 comprises 19 residues.